A single sample is the source of the 11 T cell receptor beta chains below, sequenced in a study of T cells in Graves' hyperthyroidism and ophthalmopathy. Amplification yielded TCR beta CDR3 regions, with RNA transcripts as the source. The HTBI primer set served for first-round RT-PCR of the TCR CDR3. From the multiplex PCR reads, TCRdb called clonotypes with MiXCR, one entry per CDR3 protein. The sample has some 490,000 distinct CDR3 sequences, roughly 23% seen once. The source material was blood. All receptors derive from a woman in her sixties or seventies with Graves' ophthalmopathy.

The V gene is TRBV20-1, the J gene TRBJ2-1; no reliable D call. The CDR3 is made up of 14 amino acids. V was pared by 3 bases and J by 10 bases, with 19 bases between. CDR1 DFQATT and CDR2 SNEGSKA come from the germline V gene (reference sequence). Here the CDR3 DNA reads TGCAGTGCTAGTATAGGCACTGCTCTCGCAGAGCAGTTCTTC. It encodes CSASIGTALAEQFF.

The chain couples TRBV30 to TRBJ1-2; D unclear. This CDR3 is built from 10 residues. Trimming stripped 3 bases from V and 4 bases from J, with 3 bases between. CDR1 and CDR2 from the germline V gene are GTSNPN and SVGIG (reference sequence). DNA of the CDR3: TGTGCCTGGAGATCCTATGGCTACACCTTC. Residues: CAWRSYGYTF.

The chain recombines TRBV15 with TRBJ1-4; the D is unclear. CDR3 size: 15 residues. V lost 3 bases to trimming and J lost 6 bases, with 14 bases between them. Germline V gene sequence: CDR1 LNHNV, CDR2 YYDKDF (reference sequence). As DNA, the CDR3 is TGTGCCACCAGCAGCAGAACCTCATGGGATGAAAAACTGTTTTTT. Protein: CATSSRTSWDEKLFF.

The chain is built from TRBV20-1 and TRBJ2-5, with 13 bases fitting TRBD2. The germline CDR1 and CDR2 sequences are DFQATT and SNEGSKA (reference sequence). CDR3 size: 14 residues. J was trimmed by 5 bases and V by 5 bases; bases with no gene match: 5. The CDR3 spells CSAGGLAGPETQYF. CDR3 DNA: TGCAGTGCTGGGGGACTAGCGGGACCGGAGACCCAGTACTTC.

This clonotype was observed a few times. V is TRBV2 and J is TRBJ2-4, with D perhaps matching TRBD1 (6 bases). CDR1 is SNHLY, CDR2 FYNNEI, per germline. V lost 1 base and J 0 bases, leaving 13 bases between the germline ends. The CDR3 totals 17 residues. CDR3 nucleotide sequence: TGTGCCAGCAGTGAAGGGGGACACCCCGGAGCCAAAAACATTCAGTACTTC. This codes for CASSEGGHPGAKNIQYF.

This clonotype has just a few counts. This rearrangement joins TRBV30 to TRBJ1-1; a weak D match, TRBD1 (5 bases). The germline gives CDR1 GTSNPN, CDR2 SVGIG (reference sequence). This CDR3 is 12 amino acids long. With 5 bases removed from V and 0 bases from J, the gap between germline ends came to 7 bases. CDR3 in DNA: TGTGCCTGGGAGGGGATGAACACTGAAGCTTTCTTT. Its protein is CAWEGMNTEAFF.

This clonotype has more than one count but fewer than ten. The CDR3 loop is CASSIDFFSGKVRNNEQFF. The CDR3 coding sequence is TGTGCCAGTAGTATCGACTTTTTTAGCGGGAAAGTACGAAACAATGAGCAGTTCTTC. The rearrangement joins TRBV19 to TRBJ2-1; 8 nucleotides match TRBD2. The CDR3 sequence is 19 residues long. With V trimmed by 3 bases and J by 5 bases, 18 bases remained unmatched. CDR1 and CDR2 (germline): LNHDA, SQIVND (reference sequence).

The chain recombines TRBV3-2 with TRBJ2-5; the D call in the table, TRBD1, was not verified against the DNA. TRBV3-2 is given as a pseudogene. This CDR3 is built from 14 residues. CDR3 amino acids: CASSHTGIGETQYF. In DNA form, the CDR3 reads TGTGCCAGCAGCCACACAGGGATCGGTGAGACCCAGTACTTC.

On this clonotype: A much larger clone differs by one base, so this may be a read error. V is TRBV25-1 and J is TRBJ1-1; D is unresolved. CDR1 MGHDK and CDR2 SYGVNS come from the germline V gene. V lost 2 bases and J lost 0, with 4 bases in between. This CDR3 comprises 13 residues. The CDR3 sequence: CASSEEMNTEAFF. Here the CDR3 DNA reads TGTGCCAGCAGTGAAGAGATGAACACTGAAGCTTTCTTT.

This clonotype came up many times. The chain recombines TRBV11-2 with TRBJ2-1; D possibly matches TRBD1 or TRBD2 (5 bases each). This CDR3 has 13 amino acids. The V gene's germline CDR1 is SGHAT and CDR2 FQNNGV. The V end lost 7 bases, the J end lost 9 bases, and 16 bases lay between the germline ends. The CDR3 nucleotides are TGTGCCAGCAACGGGGCTAGCTCAGGTGAGCAGTTCTTC. Its protein is CASNGASSGEQFF.

Here the CDR3 reads CASSLTGTQNTEAFF. The CDR3, as DNA: TGTGCCAGTAGTCTCACCGGGACACAAAACACTGAAGCTTTCTTT. The genes are TRBV19 and TRBJ1-1; weak D call: TRBD1 (6 bases). CDR3 size: 15 residues. The V end lost 5 bases, the J end lost 2 bases, and 15 bases lay between the germline ends. Germline values: CDR1 LNHDA, CDR2 SQIVND (reference sequence).